Listed here are 27 T cell receptor beta chains from one sample, sequenced in a study of T cell changes during pregnancy in multiple sclerosis. Using immunoSEQ multiplex PCR, the repertoire was profiled, and TCRdb retains in-frame clones only, with some absent. The table lists roughly 80,000 clones, approximately 90% of them singletons. Specimen: peripheral blood, collected before pregnancy. All receptors derive from a female donor with multiple sclerosis, enrolled in a pregnancy study.

The chain is built from TRBV2 and TRBJ2-3; D is possibly TRBD2 (5 bases). Germline V gene lookup returns CDR1 SNHLY and CDR2 FYNNEI. Deletions cut 6 bases from V and 3 bases from J, with 10 bases between. This CDR3 region has 13 residues. CDR3 in amino acids: CASSLGGTDTQYF. DNA for the CDR3: TGTGCCAGCAGCCTCGGCGGGACAGATACGCAGTATTTT.

This chain joins TRBV4-2 and TRBJ2-7, with D possibly TRBD2 on 5 matching bases. The V gene lost 0 bases and the J gene lost 3 bases, with 18 bases spanning the gap. The CDR3 is 17 amino acids. CDR1 and CDR2 from the germline V gene are LGHNA and YNFKEQ. CDR3 DNA: TGTGCCAGCAGCCAAGATCCGCCCGCGGAACGGGGCTACGAGCAGTACTTC. Protein product: CASSQDPPAERGYEQYF.

The CDR3 coding sequence is TGTGCCAGCAGCTCCGGGACAGGGGACACAGATACGCAGTATTTT. Its protein is CASSSGTGDTDTQYF. This sequence joins TRBV7-6 and TRBJ2-3; 10 bases are shared with TRBD1. This CDR3 has 15 amino acids. V was clipped by 4 bases and J by 2 bases; unmatched bases: 3. Germline-derived CDR1 and CDR2 are SGHVS and FNYEAQ.

This clone has only a few counts. This rearrangement joins TRBV7-2 to TRBJ1-2, with D uncertain. Per germline, CDR1 SGHTA and CDR2 FQGNSA. This CDR3 has 13 amino acids. V shed 5 bases and J shed 4 bases, with 11 bases lying between them. The CDR3 spells CASSPSQVYGYTF. CDR3 DNA sequence: TGTGCCAGCAGCCCTTCCCAGGTCTATGGCTACACCTTC.

This clone is a singleton in its sample. This rearrangement joins TRBV6-1 to TRBJ2-5; D unresolved. V was cut by 0 bases and J by 5 bases, with 10 bases left in between. Germline lookup yields CDR1 MNHNS and CDR2 SASEGT. The CDR3 is made up of 14 amino acids. CDR3: CASSEALEVETQYF. CDR3 sequence (DNA): TGTGCCAGCAGTGAAGCGCTCGAGGTTGAGACCCAGTACTTC.

The rearrangement joins TRBV7-8 to TRBJ1-4; 7 positions agree with TRBD1. The CDR3 consists of 18 residues. The junction had 12 bases not matched to a gene; V was cut back by 5 bases and J by 0 bases. CDR1 and CDR2 (germline): SGHVS, FQNEAQ. CDR3 nucleotides: TGTGCCAGCAGCGGGCCACAGGGGCCCTTTGCAACTAATGAAAAACTGTTTTTT. Amino acid sequence: CASSGPQGPFATNEKLFF.

The chain combines TRBV2 with TRBJ1-1, with 7 bases identical to TRBD1. Germline-derived CDR1 and CDR2 are SNHLY and FYNNEI. The V and J ends lost 8 bases and 0 bases, in that order; junction bases with no gene match: 6. The CDR3 totals 14 residues. The CDR3 nucleotides read TGTGCCAGCCCTGAGACAGGGATGAACACTGAAGCTTTCTTT. Amino acid sequence: CASPETGMNTEAFF.

This clone was seen just once. The chain joins TRBV2 to TRBJ1-5; D is unclear. The CDR3 is 12 residues long. Germline CDR1 and CDR2: SNHLY and FYNNEI. V lost 6 bases and J lost 5, with 8 bases in between. This chain's CDR3 is CASSPQDQPQHF. CDR3 DNA sequence: TGTGCCAGCAGCCCGCAGGATCAGCCCCAGCATTTT.

The chain couples TRBV28 to TRBJ1-3, with TRBD1 identical over 7 bases. V shed 1 base and J 4 bases; nucleotides not matched to a gene: 4. CDR1 and CDR2 from the germline V gene are MDHEN and SYDVKM. CDR3 length: 15 residues. The CDR3 region is CASSLSTGAGNTIYF. The CDR3 coding sequence is TGTGCCAGCAGTTTATCCACAGGGGCGGGAAACACCATATATTTT.

V is TRBV29-1 and J is TRBJ2-1; the match to TRBD1 covers 9 bases. The V segment lost 4 bases and the J segment 6 bases; nucleotides outside the gene matches: 10. The CDR3 spans 15 residues. From germline, CDR1 is SQVTM and CDR2 ANQGSEA. The CDR3 DNA reads TGCAGCGTTGCCCGGGGACAGGGAATTGGCAATGAGCAGTTCTTC. Protein product: CSVARGQGIGNEQFF.

This chain uses TRBV2 with TRBJ2-1; D not resolved. CDR1 and CDR2 (germline): SNHLY, FYNNEI. The CDR3 has 13 residues. V gave up 0 bases and J gave up 10 bases, with 10 bases separating them. The CDR3 region is CASSEAETGEQFF. The CDR3 DNA follows: TGTGCCAGCAGTGAAGCGGAGACCGGGGAGCAGTTCTTC.

About this clone itself: Germline is not matched at one junction end, which may reflect a read error. The genes are TRBV5-1 and TRBJ2-7, with 9 nucleotides matching TRBD2. The CDR3 spans 16 residues. Germline CDR1 reads SGHRS; CDR2 reads YFSETQ. Here the CDR3 reads CASSGRAGGPSHEQYF. The CDR3, as DNA: TGCGCCAGCAGCGGGAGGGCGGGAGGGCCCTCCCACGAGCAGTACTTC. The variable domain in full, with the rest retrieved from reference TRBV5-1 and TRBJ2-7, is KAGVTQTPRYLIKTRGQQVTLSCSPISGHRSVSWYQQTPGQGLQFLFEYFSETQRNKGNFPGRFSGRQFSNSRSEMNVSTLELGDSALYLCASSGRAGGPSHEQYFGPGTRLTVT.

V usage is TRBV2 and J usage is TRBJ2-1; 11 nucleotides align to TRBD2. The length of the CDR3 is 16 residues. The germline CDR1 and CDR2 sequences are SNHLY and FYNNEI. V was clipped by 5 bases and J by 6 bases; unmatched bases: 9. This chain's CDR3 is CASSSPGTSGSNEQFF. The DNA for the CDR3 is TGTGCCAGCAGTTCCCCCGGGACTAGCGGAAGCAATGAGCAGTTCTTC.

The chain recombines TRBV5-1 with TRBJ2-3; the match to TRBD2 covers 7 bases. In germline, CDR1 is SGHRS, CDR2 YFSETQ. The J segment lost 4 bases and the V segment lost 4 bases, leaving 18 bases of the junction unmatched. The length of the CDR3 is 18 residues. CDR3: CASSLTLGGRAAADTQYF. In nucleotides, the CDR3 is TGCGCCAGCAGCCTGACCCTGGGGGGGAGGGCCGCGGCAGATACGCAGTATTTT.

The chain carries TRBV19 and TRBJ2-1, with D hard to call. The CDR3 runs to 15 residues. V dropped 3 bases and J dropped 0 bases, with 9 bases sitting between them. Germline V CDR1 and CDR2: LNHDA, SQIVND (reference sequence). The CDR3 DNA reads TGTGCCAGTAGTATTGGCGGCAACTCCTACAATGAGCAGTTCTTC. This gives the protein CASSIGGNSYNEQFF.

This chain connects TRBV28 to TRBJ2-1; TRBD1 aligns across 10 bases. The CDR3 spans 15 residues. Germline trimming cut 6 bases from V and 4 bases from J; bases unmatched to any gene: 6. Per germline, CDR1 MDHEN and CDR2 SYDVKM. The CDR3 loop is CASRRDRGPYNEQFF. CDR3 in DNA: TGTGCCAGCAGGAGGGACAGGGGACCGTACAATGAGCAGTTCTTC.

V gene TRBV28 combines with J gene TRBJ2-1; TRBD2 aligns across 8 bases. The germline CDR1 and CDR2 sequences are MDHEN and SYDVKM. This CDR3 is built from 14 residues. V shed 6 bases, J shed 5 bases, and the junction held 6 bases outside the gene matches. DNA for the CDR3: TGTGCCAGCAGGGAGCGGGAGCGGAACAATGAGCAGTTCTTC. Translation gives CASRERERNNEQFF.

This chain joins TRBV27 and TRBJ1-2; 8 nucleotides align to TRBD1. CDR1 and CDR2 (germline): MNHEY, SMNVEV (reference sequence). V dropped 6 bases and J dropped 8; count of bases not matched to a gene: 8. The CDR3 loop spans 13 amino acids. CDR3 DNA sequence: TGTGCCAGCAGCGGACAGGGATGGTGGGGCTACACCTTC. Amino acid sequence: CASSGQGWWGYTF.

V is TRBV6-5 and J is TRBJ2-3, with 8 nucleotides matching TRBD2. From germline, CDR1 is MNHEY and CDR2 SVGAGI. V shed 6 bases and J 5 bases; nucleotides not matched to a gene: 1. This CDR3 region has 12 residues. The CDR3 nucleotides are TGTGCCAGCAGCCGGGGGGGAGATACGCAGTATTTT. Translating gives CASSRGGDTQYF.

This rearrangement joins TRBV5-1 to TRBJ1-1; TRBD1 agrees at 7 bases. The CDR3 totals 14 residues. Germline V gives CDR1 SGHRS, CDR2 YFSETQ. With 6 bases clipped from V and 6 bases from J, the junction kept 11 bases outside the gene matches. The CDR3 reads CASNRDSVLAEAFF. The DNA of the CDR3 is TGCGCCAGCAACCGGGACAGTGTTCTGGCTGAAGCTTTCTTT.

The rearrangement joins TRBV7-9 to TRBJ2-7, with 7 bases lining up with TRBD2. The trim removed 5 bases at V and 6 bases at J, leaving 13 bases unmatched. This CDR3 has 15 amino acids. In germline, CDR1 is SEHNR, CDR2 FQNEAQ (reference sequence). DNA for the CDR3: TGTGCCAGCAGCCCACCAGGACTAGTCGTGGGCGAGCAGTACTTC. This sequence encodes CASSPPGLVVGEQYF.

The rearrangement joins TRBV27 to TRBJ2-1, with 8 positions matching TRBD2. V lost 7 bases to trimming and J lost 9 bases; unmatched junction nucleotides: 23. The length of the CDR3 is 18 residues. From germline, CDR1 is MNHEY and CDR2 SMNVEV (reference sequence). The CDR3 DNA is TGTGCCAGCACCCCGGGACTAGGGCCTTCCCTAAGCCTCGGTGAGCAGTTCTTC. Translation gives CASTPGLGPSLSLGEQFF.

This clone was observed a few times. V is TRBV5-4 and J is TRBJ2-7; D ambiguous. In germline, CDR1 is SGHNT, CDR2 YYREEE (reference sequence). The CDR3 runs 11 residues. Trimming removed 2 bases at V and 5 bases at J, with 5 bases between. CDR3 in amino acids: CASSFHHEQYF. The DNA for the CDR3 is TGTGCCAGCAGCTTTCATCACGAGCAGTACTTC.

The J gene is TRBJ1-5, the V gene TRBV27, with D perhaps matching TRBD1 (6 bases). Germline V gene lookup returns CDR1 MNHEY and CDR2 SMNVEV (reference sequence). V was trimmed by 5 bases and J by 5 bases, leaving 13 bases between them. The CDR3 runs to 14 residues. In nucleotides, the CDR3 is TGTGCCAGCAGTCACAGGGATGCGGATCAGCCCCAGCATTTT. Amino acid sequence: CASSHRDADQPQHF.

This clone was detected only once. The chain couples TRBV5-1 to TRBJ1-3; perhaps TRBD1 as D (6 bases). Trimming pared 2 bases from V and 8 bases from J, leaving 23 bases between. The CDR3 has 17 residues. CDR1 and CDR2 from the germline V gene are SGHRS and YFSETQ. The CDR3 loop is CASSFGPMGAAKDTIYF. DNA of the CDR3: TGCGCCAGCAGCTTTGGGCCGATGGGGGCCGCAAAGGACACCATATATTTT.

The chain uses TRBV15 and TRBJ1-1, with D perhaps matching TRBD1 (5 bases). CDR3 size: 16 residues. The V end lost 0 bases, the J end lost 5 bases, and 16 bases lay between the germline ends. The germline V gene has CDR1 LNHNV and CDR2 YYDKDF (reference sequence). CDR3 residues: CATSRDREGALTEAFF. CDR3 DNA sequence: TGTGCCACCAGCAGAGATCGCGAAGGGGCTCTAACTGAAGCTTTCTTT.

The V and J genes are TRBV19 and TRBJ2-5; TRBD1 aligns across 10 bases. Trimming took 5 bases from V and 4 from J; bases not matched to a gene: 7. Per the germline V gene, CDR1 is LNHDA and CDR2 is SQIVND (reference sequence). This CDR3 has 15 amino acids. The CDR3: CASSVTGTGVETQYF. In nucleotides, the CDR3 is TGTGCCAGTAGTGTCACCGGGACAGGGGTAGAGACCCAGTACTTC.